A single sample gave rise to the 26 T cell receptor beta chains below, sequenced in a study of blood T cells in healthy people across ages. With a J-beta primer mix and a sample-barcoded 5' primer, a second PCR ran about 6 to 11 cycles. Using its own MiXCR run on the 5' RACE reads, TCRdb lists one record per CDR3 protein. The table shows about 1,600,000 distinct CDR3 sequences, with roughly 45% occurring only once. The sequencing sample was made of blood. Receptors originate from a woman younger than 30 in good health.

This clonotype was seen ten or more times. A read error may produce the germline difference seen at one junction end. This chain links TRBV10-3 with TRBJ1-5; 9 bases match TRBD1. From germline, CDR1 is ENHRY and CDR2 SYGVKD. This CDR3 comprises 14 residues. CDR3 DNA sequence: TGTGCCATCAGTGATACAGGGGGCAAACAGCCCCAGCATTTT. Translation gives CAISDTGGKQPQHF.

A few counts support this clonotype. The CDR3 spells CASSLVEDATSEGYTF. The DNA of the CDR3 is TGTGCCAGCAGCTTAGTCGAGGACGCCACTTCGGAAGGCTACACCTTC. The rearrangement joins TRBV7-6 to TRBJ1-2; no firm D call. The CDR3 extends over 16 amino acids. The V end was cut by 1 base, the J end by 8 bases, with 20 bases between. Germline V gives CDR1 SGHVS, CDR2 FNYEAQ.

Many counts were recorded for this clonotype. This sequence joins TRBV29-1 and TRBJ2-1; the D gene is possibly TRBD2 (5 bases). V gave up 6 bases and J gave up 4 bases, with 16 bases separating them. The germline V gene encodes CDR1 SQVTM and CDR2 ANQGSEA. The CDR3 covers 14 residues. Here the CDR3 DNA reads TGCAGCGTCAACAGATCACCGGGGTACAATGAGCAGTTCTTC. It translates to CSVNRSPGYNEQFF.

This clonotype has more than one count but fewer than ten. V gene TRBV20-1 combines with J gene TRBJ2-7; D tentatively reads TRBD1 or TRBD2 (5 bases each). The CDR3 is made up of 10 amino acids. From germline, CDR1 is DFQATT and CDR2 SNEGSKA (reference sequence). Trimming stripped 6 bases from V and 8 bases from J, with 11 bases between. The CDR3 bases are TGCAGTGCCCGGGACGGACAGCAGTACTTC. It is translated as CSARDGQQYF.

The V gene is TRBV12-3 or TRBV12-4, the J gene TRBJ1-1; weak D call: TRBD1 (5 bases). Trimming pared 7 bases from V and 1 base from J, leaving 10 bases between. This CDR3 has 13 residues. For the CDR3, the DNA is TGTGCCAGCAACCAGGGTACGAACACTGAAGCTTTCTTT. This codes for CASNQGTNTEAFF.

The CDR3 DNA reads TGTGCCCTACTGACAGGCTCCTATGGCTACACCTTC. This codes for CALLTGSYGYTF. The chain carries TRBV30 and TRBJ1-2; a possible D gene is TRBD1 (6 bases). This CDR3 has 12 residues. Trimming removed 8 bases from V and 4 bases from J, with 14 bases in between. CDR1 and CDR2 from the germline V gene are GTSNPN and SVGIG (reference sequence).

CDR3 sequence: CAISESQGAGSPLHF. CDR3 coding DNA: TGTGCCATCAGTGAGTCTCAGGGGGCTGGATCACCCCTCCACTTT. The chain joins TRBV10-3 to TRBJ1-6; 8 bases align to TRBD1. CDR1 and CDR2 (germline): ENHRY, SYGVKD. After removal of 0 bases from V and 10 bases from J, the junction contained 5 bases not matched to a gene. The CDR3 length is 15 residues.

V and J are TRBV6-1 and TRBJ2-7; 12 bases line up with TRBD2. This CDR3 is 16 amino acids long. Germline V lookup: CDR1 MNHNS, CDR2 SASEGT. Germline trimming cut 4 bases from V and 2 bases from J; bases unmatched to any gene: 6. CDR3 sequence: CASSGVLAGGTYEQYF. The CDR3 coding sequence is TGTGCCAGCAGTGGAGTACTAGCGGGGGGCACCTACGAGCAGTACTTC.

The chain carries TRBV30 and TRBJ1-6; 7 bases match TRBD1. Germline V gives CDR1 GTSNPN, CDR2 SVGIG (reference sequence). CDR3 length equals 13 residues. The V gene end was trimmed by 3 bases and the J gene end by 4 bases; junction bases not matched to a gene: 0. The CDR3 spells CAWRQGYNSPLHF. CDR3 DNA: TGTGCCTGGAGACAGGGGTATAATTCACCCCTCCACTTT.

In this sample, this clonotype turned up a few times. This chain links TRBV25-1 with TRBJ1-2; the D is unclear. Germline-derived CDR1 and CDR2 are MGHDK and SYGVNS. The CDR3 sequence is 11 residues long. V was trimmed by 6 bases and J by 5 bases, leaving 7 bases between them. CDR3 residues: CASREDYGYTF. DNA of the CDR3: TGTGCCAGCAGGGAGGATTATGGCTACACCTTC.

The chain couples TRBV7-2 to TRBJ2-3; 11 bases are shared with TRBD1. Germline V gene lookup returns CDR1 SGHTA and CDR2 FQGNSA. This CDR3 spans 16 amino acids. After removal of 6 bases from V and 2 bases from J, the junction contained 7 bases not matched to a gene. CDR3 DNA sequence: TGTGCCAGCAGGGGGCGGACAGGGGGCCCCACAGATACGCAGTATTTT. Translation: CASRGRTGGPTDTQYF.

The sample holds a few counts of this clonotype. V and J are TRBV12-3 or TRBV12-4 and TRBJ2-5; 13 bases agree with TRBD2. Losses at the gene ends were 6 bases for V and 4 bases for J; bases not matched to a gene: 8. CDR3 size: 16 residues. In DNA form, the CDR3 reads TGTGCCAGCAGAACTAGCGGGAGGGCCCTTGGAGAGACCCAGTACTTC. Protein: CASRTSGRALGETQYF.

The chain couples TRBV6-6 to TRBJ2-7; D remains ambiguous. V lost 6 bases to trimming and J lost 6 bases, with 12 bases between them. Germline V lookup: CDR1 MNHNY, CDR2 SVGAGI (reference sequence). CDR3 length: 12 residues. This chain's CDR3 is CASRDASREQYF. CDR3 in DNA: TGTGCCAGCAGGGACGCGTCCCGCGAGCAGTACTTC.

V gene TRBV6-5 combines with J gene TRBJ2-3; 10 bases line up with TRBD2. The CDR3 runs to 15 residues. V shed 7 bases, J shed 3 bases, and the junction held 7 bases outside the gene matches. Germline V gene data show CDR1 as MNHEY and CDR2 as SVGAGI. Here the CDR3 reads CASNERGGRTDTQYF. CDR3 DNA: TGTGCCAGCAACGAGCGGGGGGGCCGGACAGATACGCAGTATTTT.

The chain carries TRBV11-2 and TRBJ1-6, with D possibly matching TRBD1 (6 bases). This CDR3 comprises 15 residues. Germline CDR1 is SGHAT and CDR2 is FQNNGV. V shed 6 bases and J shed 6 bases, with 15 bases lying between them. CDR3 sequence reads: CASRQSGTSNSPLHF. The CDR3 region has the DNA TGTGCCAGCAGACAATCCGGGACAAGTAATTCACCCCTCCACTTT.

The chain has TRBV24-1 and TRBJ2-2; D might be TRBD2 (5 bases). Per germline, CDR1 KGHDR and CDR2 SFDVKD. V was pared by 1 base and J by 13 bases, with 12 bases between. The CDR3 consists of 13 residues. CDR3 bases: TGTGCCACCAGTGATTTTGGGAGCCTGGGGCTGTTTTTT. Its translation is CATSDFGSLGLFF.

The chain has TRBV2 and TRBJ1-3; TRBD1 agrees at 9 bases. After removal of 7 bases from V and 3 bases from J, the junction contained 7 bases not matched to a gene. Germline CDR1 is SNHLY and CDR2 is FYNNEI. The CDR3 loop spans 15 amino acids. The chain's CDR3 is CASIKDRGDGNTIYF. CDR3 nucleotides: TGTGCCAGCATCAAGGACAGGGGAGATGGAAACACCATATATTTT.

This clonotype was counted a few times. The chain employs TRBV4-1 and TRBJ2-1, with 8 nucleotides matching TRBD1. The V gene end was trimmed by 1 base and the J gene end by 8 bases; junction bases not matched to a gene: 10. This CDR3 spans 16 amino acids. Germline values: CDR1 MGHRA, CDR2 YSYEKL. In DNA, the CDR3 is TGCGCCAGCAGCCAAGTCCCGGACAGGGAGTCTTATGAGCAGTTCTTC. This gives the protein CASSQVPDRESYEQFF.

The J gene is TRBJ2-4, the V gene TRBV3-1; D uncertain. The J call may not be correct, given that the DNA end is closer to TRBJ2-7. This CDR3 contains 13 residues. The germline CDR1 and CDR2 sequences are LGHDT and YNNKEL (reference sequence). The DNA for the CDR3 is TGTGCCAGCAGCCCGCAAACCAAGGGCGAGCAGTACTTC. Protein: CASSPQTKGEQYF.

This clonotype was recorded only once. The chain couples TRBV27 to TRBJ2-3, with 8 bases lining up with TRBD1. The CDR3 is made up of 16 amino acids. The germline gives CDR1 MNHEY, CDR2 SMNVEV (reference sequence). The V segment lost 8 bases and the J segment 4 bases; nucleotides outside the gene matches: 14. CDR3 residues: CASGVDGWTGPDTQYF. In DNA, the CDR3 is TGTGCCAGCGGTGTTGACGGATGGACAGGGCCAGATACGCAGTATTTT.

The chain has TRBV5-1 and TRBJ2-7, with 11 bases matching TRBD1. The CDR3 length is 15 residues. V shed 4 bases, J shed 3 bases, and the junction held 6 bases outside the gene matches. Germline CDR1 is SGHRS and CDR2 is YFSETQ. CDR3 protein: CASSHGTGGYYEQYF. The CDR3 DNA reads as TGCGCCAGCAGCCACGGGACAGGGGGATACTACGAGCAGTACTTC.

The chain recombines TRBV28 with TRBJ2-3; TRBD2 agrees at 10 bases. J was trimmed by 11 bases and V by 8 bases; bases with no gene match: 4. Germline CDR1 and CDR2: MDHEN and SYDVKM. This CDR3 spans 11 amino acids. Here the CDR3 reads CASGWTSGQYF. CDR3 nucleotide sequence: TGTGCCAGCGGTTGGACTAGCGGGCAGTATTTT.

A few counts support this clonotype. This rearrangement joins TRBV28 to TRBJ1-2; 8 positions match TRBD1. The CDR3 has 12 residues. Germline CDR1 MDHEN, CDR2 SYDVKM. With V trimmed by 6 bases and J by 8 bases, 5 bases remained unmatched. The DNA of the CDR3 is TGTGCCAGCAGAGGACAGGGTGAAGGCTACACCTTC. Its translation is CASRGQGEGYTF.

The J gene is TRBJ2-5, the V gene TRBV7-9; 13 bases align to TRBD2. There are 16 residues in the CDR3. The V and J ends lost 5 bases and 5 bases, in that order; junction bases with no gene match: 8. Germline V gene sequence: CDR1 SEHNR, CDR2 FQNEAQ (reference sequence). The DNA for the CDR3 is TGTGCCAGCAGCGACGGACTAGCGGGAGCGGGTGAGACCCAGTACTTC. Translation: CASSDGLAGAGETQYF. Based on the CDR3 plus reference TRBV7-9 and TRBJ2-5, the full variable domain is DTGVSQNPRHKITKRGQNVTFRCDPISEHNRLYWYRQTLGQGPEFLTYFQNEAQLEKSRLLSDRFSAERPKGSFSTLEIQRTEQGDSAMYLCASSDGLAGAGETQYFGPGTRLLVL.

V gene TRBV27 combines with J gene TRBJ2-3; TRBD2 agrees at 8 bases. CDR1 MNHEY and CDR2 SMNVEV come from the germline V gene (reference sequence). This CDR3 contains 17 residues. V lost 0 bases, J lost 0 bases, and 5 bases stayed unmatched. The CDR3 here is CASSLSWTSLSTDTQYF. Here the CDR3 DNA reads TGTGCCAGCAGTTTATCCTGGACTAGCCTGAGCACAGATACGCAGTATTTT.

This chain links TRBV24-1 with TRBJ2-3; TRBD2 matches at 13 bases. V lost 3 bases and J lost 4; bases outside the gene matches: 3. This CDR3 has 16 residues. Germline V gene data show CDR1 as KGHDR and CDR2 as SFDVKD. CDR3 DNA sequence: TGTGCCACCAGTGATCCGGGACTAGCGGGGCCAGATACGCAGTATTTT. Its translation: CATSDPGLAGPDTQYF.